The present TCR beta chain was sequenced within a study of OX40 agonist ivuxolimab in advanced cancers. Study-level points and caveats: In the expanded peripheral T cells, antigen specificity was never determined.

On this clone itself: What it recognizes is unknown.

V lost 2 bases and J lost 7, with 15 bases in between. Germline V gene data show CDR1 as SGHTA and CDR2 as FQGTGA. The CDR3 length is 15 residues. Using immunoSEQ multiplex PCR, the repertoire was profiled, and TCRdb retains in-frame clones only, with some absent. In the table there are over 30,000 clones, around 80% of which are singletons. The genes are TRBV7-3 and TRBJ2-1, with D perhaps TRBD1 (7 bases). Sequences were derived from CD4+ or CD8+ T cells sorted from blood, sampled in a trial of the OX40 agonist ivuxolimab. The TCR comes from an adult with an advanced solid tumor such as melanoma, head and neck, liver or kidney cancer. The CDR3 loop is CASSLVQGGTNEQFF. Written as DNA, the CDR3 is TGTGCCAGCAGCTTAGTTCAGGGGGGAACTAATGAGCAGTTCTTC.